These 19 T cell receptor beta chains were all obtained from the same sample, sequenced in a study of blood T cell repertoires in COVID-19 (dated by TCRdb to 2019 to 2021). Library construction relied on the immunoSEQ multiplex PCR assay. TCRdb took this table from immuneACCESS and kept in-frame rearrangements with V and J called. Such tables lack part of the clones; where checked against another copy, unresolved V genes explain under half of the gap, and the rest is unexplained. Recorded for this sample are about 74,000 clones; around 82% of them occurred a single time. Together, the top ten hold roughly a sixth of the sample. Input material: peripheral blood. These receptors were obtained from a human donor in a cohort sampled during active COVID-19.

The V and J genes are TRBV20-1 and TRBJ2-7; 7 bases are a match to TRBD2. The CDR3 runs 12 residues. Germline values: CDR1 DFQATT, CDR2 SNEGSKA (reference sequence). With V trimmed by 3 bases and J by 4 bases, 3 bases remained unmatched. In DNA, the CDR3 is TGCAGTGCTAGTCTAGCGGAATACGAGCAGTACTTC. As protein: CSASLAEYEQYF.

This rearrangement joins TRBV11-2 to TRBJ1-1, with 7 positions matching TRBD1. Trimming cost V 4 bases and J 0 bases; bases outside gene matches: 8. Per germline, CDR1 SGHAT and CDR2 FQNNGV. This CDR3 region has 16 residues. CDR3 loop: CASSYRWTGMNTEAFF. CDR3 coding DNA: TGTGCCAGCAGCTATAGGTGGACAGGCATGAACACTGAAGCTTTCTTT. Filled out from reference TRBV11-2 and TRBJ1-1, the complete variable domain reads EAGVAQSPRYKIIEKRQSVAFWCNPISGHATLYWYQQILGQGPKLLIQFQNNGVVDDSQLPKDRFSAERLKGVDSTLKIQPAKLEDSAVYLCASSYRWTGMNTEAFFGQGTRLTVV.

The chain is built from TRBV5-1 and TRBJ2-1; unclear D gene. Germline V gene data show CDR1 as SGHRS and CDR2 as YFSETQ. The CDR3 length is 14 residues. The germline V and J ends were trimmed by 0 bases and 7 bases, with 11 bases remaining between them. CDR3 in amino acids: CASSLAVGGNEQFF. DNA of the CDR3: TGCGCCAGCAGCTTGGCGGTAGGCGGAAATGAGCAGTTCTTC.

J is TRBJ2-7 and V is TRBV6-6; possibly TRBD2 for D (6 bases). Germline assignment: CDR1 MNHNY and CDR2 SVGAGI (reference sequence). The CDR3 is 14 residues long. V was shortened by 6 bases and J by 0 bases, with 12 bases between the two germline ends. The DNA for the CDR3 is TGTGCCAGCAGCCCACGGGGGTTCTCCTACGAGCAGTACTTC. It translates to CASSPRGFSYEQYF.

CDR3 loop: CASSNGGGSGSGDEQFF. DNA of the CDR3: TGTGCCAGTAGTAACGGCGGGGGTAGCGGGAGCGGCGATGAGCAGTTCTTC. The chain links TRBV19 to TRBJ2-1, with 9 bases lining up with TRBD2. This CDR3 has 17 amino acids. V gave up 4 bases and J gave up 8 bases; unmatched junction bases: 15. CDR1 and CDR2 (germline): LNHDA, SQIVND (reference sequence).

The rearrangement links TRBV19 to TRBJ2-7, with a weak D call TRBD1 (6 bases). Germline loops: CDR1 LNHDA, CDR2 SQIVND (reference sequence). V was pared by 3 bases and J by 3 bases, with 9 bases between. This CDR3 is 13 amino acids long. The CDR3 DNA sequence: TGTGCCAGTAGTATCGAAGGGGGCTACGAGCAGTACTTC. Its translation is CASSIEGGYEQYF.

V and J are TRBV13 and TRBJ2-7; the D gene is possibly TRBD2 (7 bases). V lost 2 bases and J 4 bases, leaving 15 bases between the germline ends. The CDR3 is 15 residues long. Germline CDR1 PRHDT, CDR2 FYEKMQ (reference sequence). The CDR3 loop reads CASSLFQGRGYEQYF. The CDR3 coding sequence is TGTGCCAGCAGCTTATTCCAGGGGAGGGGATACGAGCAGTACTTC. Complete variable domain (other parts from reference TRBV13 and TRBJ2-7): AAGVIQSPRHLIKEKRETATLKCYPIPRHDTVYWYQQGPGQDPQFLISFYEKMQSDKGSIPDRFSAQQFSDYHSELNMSSLELGDSALYFCASSLFQGRGYEQYFGPGTRLTVT.

This clone was counted a few times. This rearrangement joins TRBV19 to TRBJ2-5; the D gene is possibly TRBD1 (5 bases). Germline CDR1 reads LNHDA; CDR2 reads SQIVND (reference sequence). The CDR3 runs to 15 residues. V was pared by 5 bases and J by 8 bases, with 21 bases between. The CDR3 region has the DNA TGTGCCAGTAGTCCAGACGGTCCAGGGTGGGGAACCCAGTACTTC. This gives the protein CASSPDGPGWGTQYF. The whole variable domain, filled in from reference TRBV19 and TRBJ2-5, reads DGGITQSPKYLFRKEGQNVTLSCEQNLNHDAMYWYRQDPGQGLRLIYYSQIVNDFQKGDIAEGYSVSREKKESFPLTVTSAQKNPTAFYLCASSPDGPGWGTQYFGPGTRLLVL.

V is TRBV6-4 and J is TRBJ2-2; D unresolved. Trimming cost V 3 bases and J 4 bases, with 6 bases left between them. The germline gives CDR1 MRHNA, CDR2 SNTAGT. The CDR3 covers 13 residues. CDR3 DNA: TGTGCCAGCAGTGAGCAGTCCACCGGGGAGCTGTTTTTT. Its protein product is CASSEQSTGELFF.

This chain connects TRBV21-1 to TRBJ2-5; no DNA check was done on the table's D call, TRBD2. TRBV21-1 is a listed pseudogene. The length of the CDR3 is 15 residues. The CDR3 sequence: CASSPLTSQGETQYF. DNA for the CDR3: TGTGCCAGCAGCCCTTTGACTAGCCAAGGGGAGACCCAGTACTTC.

The V gene is TRBV7-2, the J gene TRBJ2-4; D is ambiguous. Germline values: CDR1 SGHTA, CDR2 FQGNSA. CDR3 length: 17 amino acids. The V end was cut by 5 bases, the J end by 0 bases, with 17 bases between. This CDR3 reads CASSPSGSPLAKNIQYF. The CDR3 nucleotides read TGTGCCAGCAGCCCCTCCGGGTCACCCCTAGCCAAAAACATTCAGTACTTC.

CDR3 coding DNA: TGTGCCAGCAGCCTAGAACCACCCCGAACTGAAGCTTTCTTT. This codes for CASSLEPPRTEAFF. The chain is built from TRBV2 and TRBJ1-1, with D unclear. V was trimmed by 6 bases and J by 5 bases, leaving 16 bases between them. CDR1 is SNHLY and CDR2 is FYNNEI in the germline V gene. This CDR3 has 14 amino acids.

The chain uses TRBV10-3 and TRBJ1-1; TRBD1 matches at 7 bases. Germline V lookup: CDR1 ENHRY, CDR2 SYGVKD. This CDR3 spans 13 amino acids. The ends lost 6 bases at V and 1 base at J; junction bases unmatched: 2. The CDR3 reads CAIRAGGNTEAFF. The CDR3 DNA reads TGTGCCATCAGAGCAGGGGGGAACACTGAAGCTTTCTTT.

In this sample, this clone turned up a few times. The chain combines TRBV5-6 with TRBJ2-7; possible D gene TRBD1, 6 bases. This CDR3 contains 13 residues. Per the germline V gene, CDR1 is SGHDT and CDR2 is YYEEEE. The germline V and J ends were trimmed by 4 bases and 4 bases, with 12 bases remaining between them. DNA of the CDR3: TGTGCCAGCAGCGTGACAGGAGTGTACGAGCAGTACTTC. It specifies CASSVTGVYEQYF. Drawing the rest from reference TRBV5-6 and TRBJ2-7, the complete variable domain is DAGVTQSPTHLIKTRGQQVTLRCSPKSGHDTVSWYQQALGQGPQFIFQYYEEEERQRGNFPDRFSGHQFPNYSSELNVNALLLGDSALYLCASSVTGVYEQYFGPGTRLTVT.

V is TRBV2 and J is TRBJ2-6; no reliable D call. CDR1 SNHLY and CDR2 FYNNEI come from the germline V gene. Trimming stripped 7 bases from V and 0 bases from J, with 10 bases between. The CDR3 spans 15 residues. The CDR3 bases are TGTGCCAGCAATTTCGTAGACTCTGGGGCCAACGTCCTGACTTTC. Protein: CASNFVDSGANVLTF.

The chain has TRBV7-9 and TRBJ2-7; the D is unclear. CDR1 and CDR2 (germline): SEHNR, FQNEAQ (reference sequence). This CDR3 contains 11 residues. V lost 5 bases to trimming and J lost 5 bases, with 7 bases between them. The CDR3 loop is CASSPVDEQYF. CDR3 DNA sequence: TGTGCCAGCAGCCCAGTGGACGAGCAGTACTTC.

V is TRBV2 and J is TRBJ2-7; 12 bases are shared with TRBD2. Unmatched junction bases numbered 5, after V lost 5 bases and J lost 6 bases. CDR3 length equals 14 residues. Germline CDR1 and CDR2: SNHLY and FYNNEI. As DNA, the CDR3 is TGTGCCAGCAGTTGGACTAGCGGGAATATCGAGCAGTACTTC. Translating gives CASSWTSGNIEQYF.

J is TRBJ1-1 and V is TRBV15; D remains unclear. The germline gives CDR1 LNHNV, CDR2 YYDKDF (reference sequence). The CDR3 has 15 residues. V was trimmed by 0 bases and J by 7 bases, leaving 15 bases between them. CDR3 region: CATSRDPQLGSEAFF. CDR3 bases: TGTGCCACCAGCAGAGACCCCCAGCTTGGGAGTGAAGCTTTCTTT. Based on the CDR3 plus reference TRBV15 and TRBJ1-1, the full variable domain is DAMVIQNPRYQVTQFGKPVTLSCSQTLNHNVMYWYQQKSSQAPKLLFHYYDKDFNNEADTPDNFQSRRPNTSFCFLDIRSPGLGDTAMYLCATSRDPQLGSEAFFGQGTRLTVV.

The CDR3 coding sequence is TGTGCCAGCAGCCCCGGGCGGGGTGGAGGAGAGACCCAGTACTTC. This codes for CASSPGRGGGETQYF. The V call is TRBV11-2, the J call TRBJ2-5, with D possibly TRBD2 on 6 matching bases. The V and J ends lost 5 bases and 4 bases respectively, with 17 bases between them. Germline lookup yields CDR1 SGHAT and CDR2 FQNNGV. The CDR3 is 15 residues long.